This T cell receptor beta chain is drawn from a study of blood T cell repertoires in COVID-19. Overall study context: Samples of COVID-19 (acute and convalescent) were obtained from the United States, Italy and Spain. Sample material is recorded as cDNA or gDNA derived from T cells, B-cell-depleted T cells, or PBMCs.

Original handling: Cell counts per sample came from amplifying reference gene primers. Clones were read by immunoSEQ multiplex PCR, and TCRdb kept only the in-frame ones, dropping some. That table furnishes V, J and clone size, whereas the DNA furnished D and trimming. This sample has under 130,000 clones, with around 90% found just once. CDR1 is LGHDT, CDR2 YNNKEL, per germline (reference sequence). V shed 6 bases and J 5 bases; nucleotides not matched to a gene: 8. This CDR3 region has 17 residues. This receptor was identified in a human donor in a cohort sampled during active COVID-19. The genes are TRBV3-1 (or the pseudogene TRBV3-2) and TRBJ2-2; TRBD2 matches 14 bases. The sample taken for sequencing was peripheral blood. CDR3 nucleotides: TGTGCCAGCAGACCGACTAGCGGGAGGGGTTTAACCGGGGAGCTGTTTTTT. The encoded protein is CASRPTSGRGLTGELFF.